This record concerns one T cell receptor (beta chain) sequence. Its antigen is unknown. Base qualities are not provided; no much larger clone lies one nucleotide away. Counted from cysteine to phenylalanine, this CDR3 has 15 amino acids. Of the read, only the CDR3 DNA is kept; its 45 bases are in frame from base 1. The germline V gene encodes CDR1 SGHKS and CDR2 YYEKEE (reference sequence). V drops 4 bases and J drops 4 bases, leaving 18 bases in between. Using the deep immunoSEQ assay, TCR CDR3 regions were amplified from genomic DNA by multiplex PCR. Extracted genomic DNA from each cell subset was distributed evenly across all wells of several immunoSEQ 96-well plates, and each plate was treated as a replicate. For sorted subsets, around 0.2 ug genomic DNA, equal to tens of thousands of T cell genomes, was loaded into each replicate PCR. Purified libraries were measured with a Qubit 3.0 fluorometer, size-checked on a Bioanalyzer 2100, and measured again with the KAPA Library Quantification kit. Every immunoSEQ 96-well plate was sequenced on a dedicated single-read 150-cycle Illumina NextSeq 550 flow cell. The paper's data handling went like this. The immunoSEQ output contained only junctional sequences without quality scores, so filtering could not match that applied to full-length reads. To assign V/J genes and CDR3, sequences were annotated against IMGT germline references using PyIR, a Python wrapper for IgBLAST v1.9. Reads were filtered out if the reads had weak V/J assignments (E-value above 1e-6), no CDR3, stop codons, out-of-frame junctions, or ambiguous translated residues. V3J clonotypes were defined as sequences sharing the same inferred V gene, J gene, and CDR3 amino acid sequence. The percentage overlap between two repertoires was calculated by dividing the number of shared unique clonotypes by the size of the smaller repertoire. Three approaches were used to assess repertoire richness: RTK rarefaction, the Chao1 estimator, and Recon v2.1 estimates of unobserved clonotypes. For all TCRbeta clonotypes obtained by the gDNA method from a few donors, generation probabilities were computed with OLGA. This immuneACCESS table, as held by TCRdb, lists in-frame sequences with V and J called but not all clones. Of the missing ones, under half trace to an unresolved V gene in checked studies; the others have no known cause. The V and J calls and clone size were taken over from that table, and D and trimming were inferred from the DNA. The sample data list approximately 1.4 million clones, and around 98% of these were observed just once. The leading ten clones occupy 0.4% to 0.55% of the sample.

The sample comes from a study of shared clonotypes between healthy human individuals (TCRdb year 2020). Looking at the study overall: The cohort comprised a couple of women and a few men aged 18 to 49 years. To estimate repertoire size and how much clonotype sharing occurs between individuals, the study deeply sequenced the blood TCR repertoires of 4 to 6 healthy adults. For each donor, CD4 naive and CD4 memory were each given three plates, CD8 naive was given two plates, and CD8 memory was given one plate. Per donor, leukapheresis produced somewhere between about 0.94 and 8.9 billion PBMCs. Libraries were prepared and TCR repertoires were sequenced by different laboratories using diverse techniques, in order to increase sequencing depth and limit assay-specific biases. Overall study results and their limits: Based on pairwise subsampling, the degree of clonotype sharing among donors was expected to be affected by sequencing depth. Sampling was restricted to blood, and TCR repertoires in tissue are likely to differ from TCR repertoires in blood. Around 5.4% of naive CD4, 3.5% of naive CD8, approximately 2% of memory CD4, and more than 0.35% of memory CD8 clonotypes were shared across several donors. Because the study included a small number of donors, the genetic and exposure-history diversity represented was limited. Naive subsets generally had larger estimated clonotype richness than memory subsets. Compared with non-shared clonotypes, the clonotypes found in all four sorted-subset donors had higher generation probabilities. Rarefaction of sorted-subset datasets indicated incomplete sequencing despite the large sequencing depth.

The donors were healthy, HIV-negative adults with no recently reported acute infections or vaccinations. Every donor was a Caucasian adult living in Nashville, Tennessee, USA. Magnetic negative selection was used to enrich CD4+ T cells, after which naive cells were positively selected on CD45RA and the negative fraction became the memory subset. After blood collection by leukapheresis, PBMCs were isolated using Ficoll-Histopaque density gradient centrifugation and then cryopreserved in the vapor phase of liquid nitrogen. Analytical flow cytometry was used to check the purity and quantity of each magnetically sorted T cell population. Genomic DNA was isolated from each sorted fraction and quantified by UV absorbance on a Nanodrop 2000c.

This TCR was sampled from a man younger than 40 in good health. This chain joins TRBV5-5 to TRBJ2-7, and perhaps TRBD1 as D gene, on 8 matching bases. Sequenced sample: naive CD4+ T cells sorted from blood. The sample's cell subset or site label, decoded: CD45RA+ positively selected. The CDR3 reads as follows: CASSARQGRGYEQYF. The nucleotides read TGTGCCAGCAGCGCCCGACAGGGGAGGGGATACGAGCAGTACTTC.